A single sample gave rise to the 22 T cell receptor beta chains below, sequenced in a study of cytomegalovirus exposure and HLA in healthy donors. Primers for the PCR totalled 60 Vbeta and 13 Jbeta. Clones were read by immunoSEQ multiplex PCR, and TCRdb kept only the in-frame ones, dropping some. This sample has about 110,000 clones, with around 77% found just once. Material for sequencing was PBMCs. These receptor sequences come from a woman aged 40 to 50 in good health and CMV-seropositive.

The chain combines TRBV5-6 with TRBJ2-3; 9 bases are shared with TRBD1. J gave up 5 bases and V 4 bases, and 8 bases lay outside the gene matches. Germline V lookup: CDR1 SGHDT, CDR2 YYEEEE. The CDR3 extends over 15 amino acids. The CDR3 here is CASSDTGGGKDTQYF. CDR3 bases: TGTGCCAGCAGCGACACAGGGGGCGGGAAAGATACGCAGTATTTT.

In its sample, this clone was seen a few times. This chain joins TRBV18 and TRBJ1-6; tentatively, D is TRBD1 (6 bases). This CDR3 region has 17 residues. Between the trimmed V and J ends, which lost 5 bases and 8 bases, there was a span of 22 bases. In germline, CDR1 is KGHSH, CDR2 LQKENI. The CDR3 DNA follows: TGTGCCAGCTCATCCCTTGTCAGGGGAGATGTTGATTCACCCCTCCACTTT. This codes for CASSSLVRGDVDSPLHF.

J is TRBJ1-1 and V is TRBV19; TRBD1 agrees at 8 bases. CDR3 size: 13 residues. With 8 bases clipped from V and 3 bases from J, the junction kept 5 bases outside the gene matches. CDR1 is LNHDA, CDR2 SQIVND, per germline (reference sequence). This chain's CDR3 is CASAQGADTEAFF. As DNA, the CDR3 is TGTGCCAGTGCCCAGGGGGCAGACACTGAAGCTTTCTTT.

This clone was detected a few times. The chain combines TRBV7-9 with TRBJ1-4; 9 bases are shared with TRBD1. Losses at the gene ends were 5 bases for V and 9 bases for J; bases not matched to a gene: 7. From germline, CDR1 is SEHNR and CDR2 FQNEAQ (reference sequence). This CDR3 is built from 14 residues. The CDR3 nucleotides are TGTGCCAGCAGCCCGGGACAGGGTCGACAAAAACTGTTTTTT. It specifies CASSPGQGRQKLFF. Full variable domain (rest looked up from reference TRBV7-9 and TRBJ1-4): DTGVSQNPRHKITKRGQNVTFRCDPISEHNRLYWYRQTLGQGPEFLTYFQNEAQLEKSRLLSDRFSAERPKGSFSTLEIQRTEQGDSAMYLCASSPGQGRQKLFFGSGTQLSVL.

This chain links TRBV2 with TRBJ1-2; 8 positions agree with TRBD1. The germline gives CDR1 SNHLY, CDR2 FYNNEI. The CDR3 is 13 amino acids. The V gene end was trimmed by 5 bases and the J gene end by 6 bases; junction bases not matched to a gene: 5. The CDR3 sequence: CASSPQGANGYTF. In DNA, the CDR3 is TGTGCCAGCAGTCCGCAGGGGGCTAATGGCTACACCTTC.

The rearrangement links TRBV25-1 to TRBJ1-4; the match to TRBD1 covers 8 bases. In germline, CDR1 is MGHDK, CDR2 SYGVNS. Trimming at V came to 8 bases and at J to 8 bases, leaving 7 bases not matched to a gene. The CDR3 runs to 13 residues. The DNA of the CDR3 is TGTGCCAGCTGCAGGGGGCGAGTGGAAAAACTGTTTTTT. This encodes CASCRGRVEKLFF.

J is TRBJ2-5 and V is TRBV5-4; D unclear. In germline, CDR1 is SGHNT, CDR2 YYREEE (reference sequence). The CDR3 consists of 14 residues. V dropped 2 bases and J dropped 2 bases, with 10 bases sitting between them. The CDR3 nucleotides are TGTGCCAGCAGCTTTCATCCAGAACAAGAGACCCAGTACTTC. Translated, it gives CASSFHPEQETQYF.

V and J are TRBV2 and TRBJ1-1; 8 bases map to TRBD1. The germline CDR1 and CDR2 sequences are SNHLY and FYNNEI. V shed 6 bases and J 0 bases; nucleotides not matched to a gene: 0. The CDR3 length is 13 residues. CDR3 nucleotide sequence: TGTGCCAGCAGGGACAGGGTGAACACTGAAGCTTTCTTT. It codes for CASRDRVNTEAFF.

The chain links TRBV7-9 to TRBJ1-5; unclear D gene. Germline V lookup: CDR1 SEHNR, CDR2 FQNEAQ (reference sequence). The CDR3 extends over 13 amino acids. Trimming left V 5 bases short and J 2 bases short, with 7 bases between. The CDR3 protein is CASSPVRNQPQHF. Here the CDR3 DNA reads TGTGCCAGCAGCCCGGTCCGCAATCAGCCCCAGCATTTT.

The chain joins TRBV5-3 to TRBJ2-3; D might be TRBD1 (6 bases). TRBV5-3 is filed as an ORF, its function uncertain. The V and J ends lost 4 bases and 1 base respectively, with 10 bases between them. This CDR3 comprises 14 residues. CDR3 DNA sequence: TGTGCCAGAAGCCCCCGGACAGGCACAGATACGCAGTATTTT. Its protein is CARSPRTGTDTQYF.

With regard to this clone: A junction end diverges from the germline sequence, so it may reflect a read error. This chain connects TRBV7-9 to TRBJ1-1; D is uncertain. CDR1 SEHNR and CDR2 FQNEAQ come from the germline V gene (reference sequence). The CDR3 has 12 residues. In nucleotides, the CDR3 is TGTTCCAGCAGCCTACTGCGGGAATTAGCTTTCTTT. It codes for CSSSLLRELAFF.

The chain has TRBV7-9 and TRBJ2-2, with D perhaps matching TRBD1 (6 bases). V dropped 1 base and J dropped 4 bases, with 10 bases sitting between them. From germline, CDR1 is SEHNR and CDR2 FQNEAQ (reference sequence). The CDR3 is 15 amino acids. CDR3 residues: CASSLGSGATGELFF. The CDR3 coding sequence is TGTGCCAGCAGCTTAGGGTCAGGGGCCACCGGGGAGCTGTTTTTT.

The chain combines TRBV7-6 with TRBJ2-7, with 11 bases lining up with TRBD1. Germline V gene sequence: CDR1 SGHVS, CDR2 FNYEAQ. This CDR3 spans 13 amino acids. The V segment lost 8 bases and the J segment 5 bases; nucleotides outside the gene matches: 5. DNA for the CDR3: TGTGCCAGCGCCGGGACAGGGGGTGACGAGCAGTACTTC. It encodes CASAGTGGDEQYF.

The chain is built from TRBV5-4 and TRBJ2-7, with 8 bases aligning to TRBD2. Germline V gene data show CDR1 as SGHNT and CDR2 as YYREEE (reference sequence). J was trimmed by 3 bases and V by 4 bases; bases with no gene match: 15. There are 17 residues in the CDR3. The CDR3 sequence: CASSLGRSGGPVYEQYF. CDR3 sequence (DNA): TGTGCCAGCAGCCTTGGAAGAAGCGGGGGCCCCGTCTACGAGCAGTACTTC.

The rearrangement uses TRBV15 and TRBJ2-5; D perhaps matches TRBD1 (6 bases). The J call may be mistaken, given a closer DNA end match to TRBJ2-7. Germline V CDR1 and CDR2: LNHNV, YYDKDF (reference sequence). The CDR3 spans 13 residues. The CDR3 region has the DNA TGTGCCACCAGCAGGTTTGGACAGTACGAGCAGTACTTC. Its translation is CATSRFGQYEQYF.

The chain employs TRBV28 and TRBJ2-7; D perhaps matches TRBD1 (5 bases). From germline, CDR1 is MDHEN and CDR2 SYDVKM. V lost 4 bases and J lost 2, with 12 bases in between. The CDR3 extends over 14 amino acids. CDR3 sequence: CASSSQGFTYEQYF. The CDR3 nucleotides read TGTGCCAGCAGTTCCCAGGGTTTCACCTACGAGCAGTACTTC.

V is TRBV5-1 and J is TRBJ2-7; the D gene is possibly TRBD2 (6 bases). V lost 4 bases and J lost 7, with 15 bases in between. The length of the CDR3 is 13 residues. Germline loops: CDR1 SGHRS, CDR2 YFSETQ. For the CDR3, the DNA is TGCGCCAGCAGCCCGGGAGTAAGCTTGGAGCAGTACTTC. The encoded protein is CASSPGVSLEQYF.

This clone appeared a few times. The chain employs TRBV6-1 and TRBJ1-2, with TRBD1 matching 7 bases. The CDR3 has 12 residues. CDR1 is MNHNS, CDR2 SASEGT, per germline. Trimming at V came to 4 bases and at J to 10 bases, leaving 6 bases not matched to a gene. The CDR3 sequence is CASSGDREVYTF. CDR3 in DNA: TGTGCCAGCAGTGGCGACAGGGAAGTCTACACCTTC.

The chain links TRBV19 to TRBJ2-7; 10 bases are shared with TRBD2. This CDR3 spans 15 amino acids. V was clipped by 5 bases and J by 5 bases; unmatched bases: 9. Per germline, CDR1 LNHDA and CDR2 SQIVND (reference sequence). The CDR3 protein is CASSPRPSGSHEQYF. The CDR3 bases are TGTGCCAGTAGTCCTCGCCCTAGCGGGAGCCACGAGCAGTACTTC.

This clone has only a few counts. The CDR3 DNA sequence: TGTGCCAGCAGTGAGGGGCAGGGAAATTCACCCCTCCACTTT. Translated: CASSEGQGNSPLHF. This chain links TRBV6-4 with TRBJ1-6; a weak D match, TRBD1 (5 bases). This CDR3 contains 14 residues. The V gene's germline CDR1 is MRHNA and CDR2 SNTAGT. V was pared by 3 bases and J by 7 bases, with 10 bases between.

The chain has TRBV11-2 and TRBJ2-7; 10 bases map to TRBD2. The germline gives CDR1 SGHAT, CDR2 FQNNGV. The V and J ends lost 1 base and 7 bases, in that order; junction bases with no gene match: 7. The length of the CDR3 is 15 residues. The CDR3 protein is CASSLGLALAGEQYF. CDR3 bases: TGTGCCAGCAGCTTAGGACTGGCACTAGCGGGAGAGCAGTACTTC.

This clone was recorded a few times. The chain has TRBV5-1 and TRBJ1-1; D not certain. The germline V gene has CDR1 SGHRS and CDR2 YFSETQ. Trimming took 1 base from V and 8 from J, leaving 15 bases between them. This CDR3 is 14 amino acids long. The CDR3 protein is CASSLFAAAAEAFF. CDR3 DNA sequence: TGCGCCAGCAGCTTGTTCGCGGCCGCCGCAGAAGCTTTCTTT.